A selection of T cell receptor beta chains follows, all from one sample in a study of beta chain features in type 1 diabetes. The table came from immunoSEQ multiplex PCR; TCRdb's copy has only in-frame clones and leaves some out. This table has 500,000 to 800,000 clones, roughly an eighth appearing once. The sample comprised naive CD4+ T cells from blood. The receptors derive from a man aged 30-40 years with type 1 diabetes. Both conserved end residues are part of each CDR3. D genes are given only for firm matches. Rows give clone size only sometimes, using once, few, many, or a class for an expanded clone.

clone_size	d_call	j_call	v_call	cdr3_nt	cdr3_aa
NA	TRBD1	TRBJ1-2	TRBV2	TGTGCCAGCAGTGAATACCAGGGACAGGACAACTATGGCTACACCTTC	CASSEYQGQDNYGYTF
NA	NA	TRBJ1-3	TRBV13	TGTGCCAGCAGCTTAAGGGCAGCCGGGAGCTCTGGAAACACCATATATTTT	CASSLRAAGSSGNTIYF
few	NA	TRBJ1-4	TRBV6-6	TGTGCCAGCAGGGGTGAAAAACTGTTTTTT	CASRGEKLFF
NA	NA	TRBJ2-5	TRBV28	TGTGCCAGCAGTTTGTCTAGCCGAAAAGAGACCCAGTACTTC	CASSLSSRKETQYF
NA	NA	TRBJ1-2	TRBV5-6	TGTGCCAGCACCCGAAGAGGGCCCAACTATGGCTACACCTTC	CASTRRGPNYGYTF
NA	NA	TRBJ1-5	TRBV2	TGTGCCAGCAGTGAATCTCATCAGCCCCAGCATTTT	CASSESHQPQHF
few	NA	TRBJ2-3	TRBV7-9	TGTGCCAGCAGCTTACGGTCTGATACGCAGTATTTT	CASSLRSDTQYF
NA	NA	TRBJ1-1	TRBV7-9	TGTGCCAGCAGCTTAGAATGGGGTGGAGAAGCTTTCTTT	CASSLEWGGEAFF
NA	TRBD1	TRBJ2-6	TRBV28	TGTGCCAGCCGCTACCGGGACAGGGTGCACCCTGGGGCCAACGTCCTGACTTTC	CASRYRDRVHPGANVLTF
NA	NA	TRBJ2-3	TRBV9	TGTGCCAGCAGCGTAGCTGGGGAAGATACGCAGTATTTT	CASSVAGEDTQYF
NA	NA	TRBJ2-1	TRBV7-3	TGTGCCAGCAGCCCGCAGGGAAGCTACAATGAGCAGTTCTTC	CASSPQGSYNEQFF
NA	TRBD2	TRBJ2-1	TRBV4-3	TGCGCCAGCAGCCCAGGGACTAGATACAATGAGCAGTTCTTC	CASSPGTRYNEQFF
NA	TRBD1	TRBJ2-3	TRBV7-9	TGTGCCAGCAGCTTCCGCAGGGGGCACGGAGATACGCAGTATTTT	CASSFRRGHGDTQYF
few	NA	TRBJ1-5	TRBV28	TGTGCCAGCAGTAGATCGTCAGGGTTGAATCAGCCCCAGCATTTT	CASSRSSGLNQPQHF
NA	TRBD1	TRBJ1-3	TRBV5-4	TGTGCCAGCAGCCGATCCGGGACAGGGGGCGGAGAGGGCAACACCATATATTTT	CASSRSGTGGGEGNTIYF
NA	NA	TRBJ2-7	TRBV6-5	TGTGCCAGCAGAAACGGGTTCTACGAGCAGTACTTC	CASRNGFYEQYF
NA	TRBD1	TRBJ2-7	TRBV5-1	TGCGCCAGCAGCCGCCGGACAGGGACTTCCGAGCAGTACTTC	CASSRRTGTSEQYF
NA	NA	TRBJ2-6	TRBV7-2	TGTGCCAGCAGCTTGGCCTTCTCTGGGGCCAACGTCCTGACTTTC	CASSLAFSGANVLTF